Following are 30 T cell receptor beta chains from one sample sequenced in a study of T cell repertoires in cytomegalovirus infection. TCRdb ran MiXCR on the reads and lists one entry per CDR3 protein. The sample consists of 150,000 to 200,000 distinct CDR3 sequences, approximately 19% of them appearing once. The sample taken for sequencing was PBMCs. These TCRs come from a human donor in good health (CMV status not recorded). Some clones in this sample may be carry-over from other donors' samples.

This clonotype has at least ten counts. V is TRBV7-8 and J is TRBJ2-1, with a possible D match to TRBD2 (5 bases). The CDR3 consists of 15 residues. Trimming pared 5 bases from V and 5 bases from J, leaving 16 bases between. Germline CDR1 and CDR2: SGHVS and FQNEAQ. The CDR3 sequence is CASSITGLRDNEQFF. The CDR3 region has the DNA TGTGCCAGCAGCATAACGGGCCTGAGGGACAATGAGCAGTTCTTC.

This clonotype was seen at least ten times. The chain recombines TRBV7-3 with TRBJ2-1; tentative D call: TRBD2 (6 bases). Trimming left V 2 bases short and J 4 bases short, with 18 bases between. Looked up from germline, CDR1 is SGHTA and CDR2 is FQGTGA. CDR3 length equals 17 residues. CDR3: CASSLGFTGSKYNEQFF. Here the CDR3 DNA reads TGTGCCAGCAGCTTAGGCTTCACCGGGAGTAAATACAATGAGCAGTTCTTC.

This clonotype was found a few times. J is TRBJ2-1 and V is TRBV7-9; no firm D call. The CDR3 extends over 11 amino acids. Per the germline V gene, CDR1 is SEHNR and CDR2 is FQNEAQ (reference sequence). Trimming shortened V by 1 base and J by 8 bases, and 3 bases separated the two germline ends. As DNA, the CDR3 is TGTGCCAGCAGCTTAGTTCATGAGCAGTTCTTC. It is translated as CASSLVHEQFF.

The chain links TRBV28 to TRBJ2-5; D possibly corresponds to TRBD2 (6 bases). V lost 6 bases and J lost 4, with 18 bases in between. The CDR3 covers 15 residues. Per germline, CDR1 MDHEN and CDR2 SYDVKM. CDR3 nucleotides: TGTGCCAGCAGCCCCGCCCCGGGGGTGGCAGAGACCCAGTACTTC. This translates into CASSPAPGVAETQYF.

The chain combines TRBV29-1 with TRBJ2-5; the D is unclear. V lost 7 bases, J lost 1 base, and 10 bases lay in between. The V gene's germline CDR1 is SQVTM and CDR2 ANQGSEA. The length of the CDR3 is 12 residues. The CDR3 nucleotides are TGCAGCGCAACAGCCCCCCAAGAGACCCAGTACTTC. The encoded protein is CSATAPQETQYF.

This clonotype was picked up a small number of times. The chain links TRBV20-1 to TRBJ1-2, with 7 nucleotides matching TRBD1. Trimming removed 3 bases from V and 4 bases from J; junction bases left unmatched: 8. This CDR3 comprises 14 residues. Germline CDR1 and CDR2: DFQATT and SNEGSKA (reference sequence). The CDR3 DNA reads as TGCAGTGCTAGTAACAGGGGTTCGGTCTATGGCTACACCTTC. Translation gives CSASNRGSVYGYTF.

This sequence joins TRBV7-6 and TRBJ1-1; 9 positions match TRBD1. The CDR3 contains 14 residues. From germline, CDR1 is SGHVS and CDR2 FNYEAQ. The J segment lost 6 bases and the V segment lost 5 bases, leaving 7 bases of the junction unmatched. This CDR3 reads CASSVDRGSAEAFF. The CDR3 DNA is TGTGCCAGCAGCGTGGACAGGGGTTCGGCTGAAGCTTTCTTT.

In this sample, this clonotype turned up a few times. CDR3 in amino acids: CASSGYSQDTQYF. The CDR3 DNA reads as TGTGCCAGCAGCGGATATAGCCAGGATACGCAGTATTTT. The rearrangement uses TRBV5-6 and TRBJ2-3; no definite D call. The CDR3 covers 13 residues. V was shortened by 4 bases and J by 6 bases, with 12 bases between the two germline ends. Germline lookup yields CDR1 SGHDT and CDR2 YYEEEE.

In this sample, this clonotype turned up many times. This chain uses TRBV23-1 with TRBJ2-5; perhaps TRBD2 as D (6 bases). TRBV23-1 is sorted into the ORF group, with uncertain function. V lost 0 bases, J lost 5 bases, and 16 bases lay in between. The CDR3 spans 16 residues. The CDR3 region has the DNA TGCGCCAGCAGTCAATCCTCGGGAGAAAAGGAGGAGACCCAGTACTTC. Residues: CASSQSSGEKEETQYF.

This clonotype appeared a few times. The chain combines TRBV12-3 or TRBV12-4 with TRBJ1-1; 10 positions match TRBD1. J was trimmed by 4 bases and V by 3 bases; bases with no gene match: 8. This CDR3 contains 16 residues. CDR3 amino acids: CASSLARDRGGTEAFF. Here the CDR3 DNA reads TGTGCCAGCAGTTTGGCCCGGGACAGGGGAGGCACTGAAGCTTTCTTT.

This clonotype appeared many times. This sequence joins TRBV7-2 and TRBJ1-3; no clear D. V lost 3 bases to trimming and J lost 4 bases, with 7 bases between them. The CDR3 consists of 13 residues. The germline gives CDR1 SGHTA, CDR2 FQGNSA. Written as DNA, the CDR3 is TGTGCCAGCAGCTTTAAAGGCGGAAACACCATATATTTT. As protein: CASSFKGGNTIYF.

This clonotype was counted ten times or more. The chain has TRBV7-2 and TRBJ2-5, with D possibly matching TRBD2 (6 bases). The germline gives CDR1 SGHTA, CDR2 FQGNSA. This CDR3 comprises 14 residues. V was shortened by 2 bases and J by 3 bases, with 10 bases between the two germline ends. The CDR3 loop reads CASSLWTGEETQYF. Written as DNA, the CDR3 is TGTGCCAGCAGCTTATGGACGGGAGAAGAGACCCAGTACTTC.

This clonotype was detected ten times or more. The chain combines TRBV7-3 with TRBJ2-1; 8 nucleotides agree with TRBD2. Germline CDR1 reads SGHTA; CDR2 reads FQGTGA. The CDR3 totals 13 residues. J lost 9 bases, V lost 4 bases, and 5 bases had no gene match. CDR3 sequence: CASSSGLVGEQFF. The CDR3 coding sequence is TGTGCCAGCAGCTCGGGACTAGTAGGTGAGCAGTTCTTC.

This clonotype was recorded many times. The chain recombines TRBV6-5 with TRBJ2-1; D is unclear. The CDR3 contains 13 residues. CDR1 is MNHEY and CDR2 is SVGAGI in the germline V gene. The germline V and J ends were trimmed by 5 bases and 8 bases, with 13 bases remaining between them. As DNA, the CDR3 is TGTGCCAGCAGTCCGGAAGGATTGGATGAGCAGTTCTTC. It translates to CASSPEGLDEQFF.

This rearrangement joins TRBV3-1 to TRBJ2-7, with a weak D call TRBD2 (6 bases). The germline V gene has CDR1 LGHDT and CDR2 YNNKEL (reference sequence). The CDR3 is 19 amino acids. The V gene lost 0 bases and the J gene lost 0 bases, with 21 bases spanning the gap. CDR3: CASSQDIFRRDVSSYEQYF. CDR3 nucleotides: TGTGCCAGCAGCCAAGATATTTTTCGGCGGGACGTCAGCTCCTACGAGCAGTACTTC.

This clonotype was observed a handful of times. V and J are TRBV7-3 and TRBJ1-2; D is unresolved. With 5 bases removed from V and 0 bases from J, the gap between germline ends came to 13 bases. This CDR3 region has 15 residues. The germline V gene encodes CDR1 SGHTA and CDR2 FQGTGA. The CDR3 protein is CASSGTRVSNYGYTF. As DNA, the CDR3 is TGTGCCAGCAGCGGAACAAGGGTTTCTAACTATGGCTACACCTTC.

This clonotype was picked up many times. The chain is built from TRBV7-2 and TRBJ2-3, with D unresolved. CDR1 and CDR2 (germline): SGHTA, FQGNSA. This CDR3 region has 11 residues. V was clipped by 6 bases and J by 11 bases, with 12 bases between them. The CDR3 nucleotides are TGTGCCAGCAGTTCTTCTGGTGTGCAGTATTTT. Amino acids: CASSSSGVQYF. The whole variable domain, filled in from reference TRBV7-2 and TRBJ2-3, reads GAGVSQSPSNKVTEKGKDVELRCDPISGHTALYWYRQSLGQGLEFLIYFQGNSAPDKSGLPSDRFSAERTGGSVSTLTIQRTQQEDSAVYLCASSSSGVQYFGPGTRLTVL.

This clonotype was observed a few times. The V call is TRBV6-6, the J call TRBJ1-2; TRBD1 agrees at 8 bases. This CDR3 contains 15 residues. CDR1 and CDR2 from the germline V gene are MNHNY and SVGAGI (reference sequence). Unmatched junction bases numbered 13, after V lost 7 bases and J lost 6 bases. CDR3 sequence reads: CASTRLPGQVHGYTF. The CDR3 DNA reads as TGTGCCAGCACCCGACTCCCGGGACAGGTTCATGGCTACACCTTC.

The chain joins TRBV12-5 to TRBJ2-7; D not resolved. Germline loops: CDR1 LGHNT, CDR2 FRNRAP. The V end lost 0 bases, the J end lost 0 bases, and 9 bases lay between the germline ends. The CDR3 sequence is 15 residues long. The CDR3: CASGLVPSSSYEQYF. The CDR3 DNA reads TGTGCTAGTGGTTTGGTACCCTCAAGCTCCTACGAGCAGTACTTC.

The chain is built from TRBV14 and TRBJ1-1; D remains unclear. Trimming stripped 3 bases from V and 3 bases from J, with 14 bases between. This CDR3 spans 15 amino acids. CDR1 and CDR2 (germline): SGHDN, FVKESK. Here the CDR3 DNA reads TGTGCCAGCAGCCATTGGCAGGCGGTCGACACTGAAGCTTTCTTT. Amino acids: CASSHWQAVDTEAFF. Full variable domain (remainder filled in from reference TRBV14 and TRBJ1-1): EAGVTQFPSHSVIEKGQTVTLRCDPISGHDNLYWYRRVMGKEIKFLLHFVKESKQDESGMPNNRFLAERTGGTYSTLKVQPAELEDSGVYFCASSHWQAVDTEAFFGQGTRLTVV.

The chain employs TRBV5-4 and TRBJ2-2; TRBD1 agrees at 7 bases. V dropped 6 bases and J dropped 6; count of bases not matched to a gene: 11. The CDR3 has 15 residues. Germline CDR1 and CDR2: SGHNT and YYREEE (reference sequence). As DNA, the CDR3 is TGTGCCAGCACCCGGGACAGACGGGGTGCCGGGGAGCTGTTTTTT. It codes for CASTRDRRGAGELFF.

This clonotype has just a few counts. V usage is TRBV4-2 and J usage is TRBJ1-1; D ambiguous. Deletions cut 1 base from V and 6 bases from J, with 18 bases between. Germline V gene lookup returns CDR1 LGHNA and CDR2 YNFKEQ. CDR3 size: 16 residues. In nucleotides, the CDR3 is TGTGCCAGCAGCCAAGCCTCATTTCGGGGTGTTCCTGAAGCTTTCTTT. This translates into CASSQASFRGVPEAFF.

The chain joins TRBV6-2 or TRBV6-3 to TRBJ1-5; D ambiguous. V was cut by 4 bases and J by 7 bases, with 14 bases left in between. Germline V gene sequence: CDR1 MNHEY, CDR2 SVGEGT. The CDR3 spans 14 residues. The CDR3 region has the DNA TGTGCCAGCAGTTTCCGGGCTACGGACCAGCCCCAGCATTTT. This translates into CASSFRATDQPQHF.

This clonotype was counted a few times. The V gene is TRBV7-9, the J gene TRBJ1-1; D call uncertain. CDR3 length: 11 amino acids. V gave up 1 base and J gave up 11 bases, with 8 bases separating them. Germline CDR1 is SEHNR and CDR2 is FQNEAQ (reference sequence). This chain's CDR3 is CASSLEAGAFF. CDR3 nucleotide sequence: TGTGCCAGCAGCTTAGAGGCGGGGGCTTTCTTT.

The chain combines TRBV20-1 with TRBJ1-2, with D tentatively TRBD1 (6 bases). CDR3 size: 13 residues. The germline V gene encodes CDR1 DFQATT and CDR2 SNEGSKA (reference sequence). Trimming removed 0 bases from V and 8 bases from J, with 13 bases in between. The CDR3 sequence is CSARDRGAKGYTF. In nucleotides, the CDR3 is TGCAGTGCTAGAGATAGGGGGGCGAAGGGCTACACCTTC.

This clonotype was observed at least ten times. This chain links TRBV6-1 with TRBJ1-1; D unresolved. CDR3 length: 13 amino acids. Germline assignment: CDR1 MNHNS and CDR2 SASEGT. Trimming took off 1 base at V and 7 bases at J, with 10 bases between the two ends. The CDR3 protein is CASSEDPAGEAFF. CDR3 DNA: TGTGCCAGCAGTGAAGACCCGGCGGGTGAAGCTTTCTTT.

This rearrangement joins TRBV7-3 to TRBJ1-6, with TRBD1 matching 7 bases. CDR1 SGHTA and CDR2 FQGTGA come from the germline V gene. V lost 2 bases, J lost 9 bases, and 7 bases stayed unmatched. The length of the CDR3 is 15 residues. Here the CDR3 reads CASSLGTGEFSPLHF. The CDR3 bases are TGTGCCAGCAGCTTAGGTACAGGGGAATTTTCACCCCTCCACTTT.

J is TRBJ1-6 and V is TRBV7-6; D not certain. The CDR3 has 12 amino acids. The germline gives CDR1 SGHVS, CDR2 FNYEAQ. V lost 6 bases to trimming and J lost 7 bases, with 7 bases between them. The chain's CDR3 is CASRAENSPLHF. CDR3 nucleotides: TGTGCCAGCAGGGCGGAGAATTCACCCCTCCACTTT.

CDR3 coding DNA: TGTGCCAGCAGCTTCGGGTACTCCTACGAGCAGTACTTC. Translation: CASSFGYSYEQYF. The V call is TRBV5-5, the J call TRBJ2-7; the D is unclear. This CDR3 spans 13 amino acids. V dropped 2 bases and J dropped 0 bases, with 6 bases sitting between them. Looked up from germline, CDR1 is SGHKS and CDR2 is YYEKEE (reference sequence).

V usage is TRBV2 and J usage is TRBJ2-3, with D perhaps matching TRBD1 or TRBD2 (5 bases each). V was trimmed by 8 bases and J by 0 bases, leaving 9 bases between them. The CDR3 loop spans 13 amino acids. The germline V gene has CDR1 SNHLY and CDR2 FYNNEI. CDR3 bases: TGTGCCAGCTTTGGGGGAAGCACAGATACGCAGTATTTT. It yields the protein CASFGGSTDTQYF. The whole variable domain, filled in from reference TRBV2 and TRBJ2-3, reads EPEVTQTPSHQVTQMGQEVILRCVPISNHLYFYWYRQILGQKVEFLVSFYNNEISEKSEIFDDQFSVERPDGSNFTLKIRSTKLEDSAMYFCASFGGSTDTQYFGPGTRLTVL.